What follows describes a single T cell receptor (beta chain). Its antigen remains unidentified. The germline V and J ends were trimmed by 5 bases and 2 bases, with 13 bases remaining between them. CDR1 is SQVTM and CDR2 is ANQGSEA in the germline V gene. The CDR3 extends over 14 amino acids. The sample belongs to a study of T cell repertoires in cytomegalovirus infection. Across the whole study: It was the public TCR beta signatures that indicated both CMV infection and matching HLA type. Study conclusions and caveats: Ex vivo responses were dominated by HLA-C-restricted CMV-specific TCR beta clonotypes. Identification of carriers of CMV plus the relevant HLA was achieved through cumulative public TCR beta family frequency.

TCRdb recomputed calls from the reads with MiXCR, one row per CDR3 protein. The table lists some 680,000 distinct CDR3 sequences, 35% to 45% of them singletons. The V gene is TRBV29-1, the J gene TRBJ2-1, with a tentative D call TRBD1 (6 bases). The sample consisted of PBMCs. The clonotype originates from a human donor in good health (CMV status not recorded). Some clones in this sample may be carry-over from other donors' samples. The CDR3 DNA sequence: TGCAGCGTTTACAGGGTTGAGGCCTACAATGAGCAGTTCTTC. Protein product: CSVYRVEAYNEQFF.